This T cell receptor beta chain was documented in a study of blood T cell repertoires in COVID-19 (dated by TCRdb to 2020 to 2021). In terms of the full investigation: The collaborator samples originated in the United States, Italy and Spain and spanned the acute and convalescent phases of COVID-19. Sample metadata almost always included a de-identified subject ID, COVID-19 status, age in years and sex. The repertoires were released in a freely available public database intended as a resource for research on the immune response to SARS-CoV-2. Where HLA class I and class II types were available, the types were taken from metadata supplied by the sample provider, not from assay-based typing. The samples were drawn from two sources: the first 160 participants of the ongoing ImmuneRACE study, and over 1,000 subjects contributed by 6 global collaborators. The dataset comprised deeply sampled blood TCRbeta repertoires from subjects exposed to, actively infected with, or recovered from COVID-19. The prospective study material was composed of cDNA or gDNA derived from T cells, B-cell-depleted T cells, or PBMCs.

The immunoSEQ Assay, a bias-controlled multiplex PCR, was used to amplify TCRbeta CDR3 regions from genomic DNA. In the source study's methods: The number of nucleated cells in each sample was estimated from the amplification of reference gene primers within the assay. To quantify the absolute abundance of each unique TCRbeta CDR3 rearrangement, sequence reads were collapsed and filtered. Productive Simpson clonality was computed per sample as the square root of Simpson's diversity index over productive rearrangements. TCRdb obtained this table from immuneACCESS and retained in-frame rearrangements with V and J assigned. These tables miss some clones; where compared with another copy, unresolved V genes account for less than half of the shortfall, and the remainder is unexplained. That table supplies the V and J calls and clone size; D and trimming were determined from the DNA. This sample holds around 500,000 clones; 80% to 90% were observed only once. Roughly 3.1% of the sample belongs to the ten largest clones.

As regards this clone: What this receptor recognizes is not known. No per-base quality is available; no much larger clone lies one base away.

Study-level results and caveats: The quantity of clinical and demographic metadata differed by source and by participant and was supplied without curation.

Looking up the germline V gene yields CDR1 MNHEY and CDR2 SVGAGI. Including the terminal cysteine and phenylalanine, the CDR3 comprises 12 residues. The sequence is cut down to CDR3 DNA, 36 bases in frame from base 1. Trimming takes 7 bases from V and 8 bases from J, and the germline ends sit 12 bases apart. Collaborating institutions collected whole blood in K2EDTA tubes following their own protocols. Collaborator samples were shipped for TCRbeta analysis as frozen whole blood, isolated PBMCs, or DNA extracted from either sample type. This TCR was sampled from a human donor in a cohort sampled during active COVID-19. Material: peripheral blood. The sequence joins TRBV6-5 to TRBJ1-3; D gene: possibly TRBD1, on 5 matching bases. The CDR3 corresponds to CASIGPGHTIYF. The DNA reads as follows: TGTGCCAGCATAGGGCCAGGGCACACCATATATTTT.